The T cell receptor (beta chain) described here comes from a study of blood T cell repertoires in COVID-19 (dated by TCRdb to 2018 to 2021). At the level of the whole study: Samples from collaborators originated in the United States, Italy and Spain and spanned both the acute and convalescent phases of COVID-19. The material from the prospective study consisted of cDNA or gDNA derived from T cells, B-cell-depleted T cells, or PBMCs. Where available, HLA class I and class II types were taken from metadata supplied by the sample provider and were not determined by assay-based typing. The sample metadata nearly always contained a de-identified subject ID, COVID-19 status, age in years and sex. Samples came from the ongoing ImmuneRACE study (first 160 participants) plus 1,254 subjects from 6 global collaborators. The repertoires were released in a freely available public database intended as a resource for research on the immune response to SARS-CoV-2. The dataset comprised deeply sampled blood TCRbeta repertoires from subjects exposed to, actively infected with, or recovered from COVID-19.

Worth noting for this clone: The target of this receptor is not known. There are no base qualities to consult, and no much larger clone falls within one base.

TCRbeta CDR3 regions were amplified from genomic DNA using the immunoSEQ Assay, a bias-controlled multiplex PCR. The authors' pipeline ran thus. Within the assay, amplification of reference gene primers was used to estimate how many nucleated cells each sample contained. To quantify the absolute abundance of each unique TCRbeta CDR3 rearrangement, sequence reads were collapsed and filtered. For each sample, productive Simpson clonality was calculated as the square root of Simpson's diversity index over productive rearrangements. As stored in TCRdb, this immuneACCESS dataset retains in-frame rearrangements with V and J assigned. A fraction of the clones does not appear; measured against another copy, unresolved V genes explain less than half of the discrepancy, and the remainder lacks a known reason. The V and J calls and the clone size are those of that table, but D and trimming were determined from the DNA. This sample gives more than 350,000 clones in total; 70% to 90% of them show up just once. The ten largest clones take up 1.4% of the sample.

Participants in the prospective study were enrolled through a virtual design, were aged roughly 18 to 100 years, and lived in 20 to 30 United States geographic areas. In the prospective study, cohorts were assigned on the basis of participant-reported clinical history obtained from a screening survey and a study questionnaire. Exposed participants were defined as having been in contact with someone with a PCR-confirmed or clinician-diagnosed COVID-19 case within 2 weeks of study entry. Mobile phlebotomists in the prospective study collected whole blood, serum and a nasopharyngeal or oropharyngeal swab from every participant. Over a 2-month period, participants in the prospective study had the option of providing additional blood draws and questionnaires. Blood samples from the prospective study were shipped frozen or at room temperature prior to DNA extraction. The research as a whole found: The quantity of clinical and demographic metadata differed by source and by participant and was supplied without curation.

Deletion took 6 bases off V and 4 bases off J, with a span of 19 bases between the germline ends. Including cysteine and phenylalanine, the CDR3 has 16 amino acids. Of the read, only the CDR3 DNA is kept; its 48 bases are in frame from base 1. From a lookup of the germline V gene, CDR1 and CDR2 are MNHEY and SVGEGT. The sequence is built from TRBV6-2 or TRBV6-3 and TRBJ1-5; the best D guess is TRBD1, with 6 bases matching. The TCR was taken from a woman aged 18-29 years who had been exposed to COVID-19. Input material: PBMCs or T cells enriched from blood (not recorded which). The nucleotide sequence reads TGTGCCAGCAGCCAGGAAAGACAGGCTGGAAATCAGCCCCAGCATTTT. Its protein product is CASSQERQAGNQPQHF.